A selection of T cell receptor beta chains follows, all from one sample in a study of T-cell memory formation after mild COVID-19. TCRdb ran MiXCR on the 5' RACE reads and lists one entry per CDR3 protein. The sample has about 560,000 distinct CDR3 sequences; approximately 15% are singletons. Sequencing was carried out using PBMCs or a T cell subset sorted from them (not recorded which). The receptors shown here come from an adult woman who had mild COVID-19 (a few samples of this study predate the infection). Cell type and time point are not known. CDR3s include the opening cysteine and the closing phenylalanine or tryptophan. Each record gives: J gene, D gene, clone size, CDR3 length, V gene, CDR3 DNA, CDR3 protein. A D gene is named only where the DNA matches it firmly. Expanded clones get a size class; other rows say once, few or many, or leave the size out.

TRBJ2-1	TRBD2	-	14	TRBV7-6	TGTGCCAGCAGCACGACGACTAGCGGGGGGGAGCAGTTCTTC	CASSTTTSGGEQFF
TRBJ2-1	TRBD2	-	16	TRBV6-2/TRBV6-3	TGTGCCAGCAGCAGACGACTAGCGGGAGTGTACAATGAGCAGTTCTTC	CASSRRLAGVYNEQFF
TRBJ1-1	-	few	16	TRBV7-2	TGTGCCAGCAGCTTAAGGGCTATACCGGGTGACACTGAAGCTTTCTTT	CASSLRAIPGDTEAFF
TRBJ2-7	-	many	11	TRBV30	TGTGCCTGGAGTCCCTCCTACGAGCAGTACTTC	CAWSPSYEQYF
TRBJ2-1	-	-	12	TRBV10-3	TGTGCCATCCTCGGACTAGGGGGGGTTCTGTTCTTC	CAILGLGGVLFF
TRBJ2-1	TRBD2	-	17	TRBV7-3	TGTGCCAGCAGCTTAAATTTCTCTGGGCTAGCGGTTAATGAGCAGTTCTTC	CASSLNFSGLAVNEQFF
TRBJ2-2	-	-	18	TRBV3-1	TGTGCCAGCAGCCAAGATGGATTACAAGCCTCGAACACCGGGGAGCTGTTTTTT	CASSQDGLQASNTGELFF
TRBJ2-2	-	-	15	TRBV5-1	TGCGCCAGCAGCCCGGGACCGGGGAACACCGGGGAGCTGTTTTTT	CASSPGPGNTGELFF
TRBJ2-6	-	-	18	TRBV6-2/TRBV6-3	TGTGCCAGCAGTTACCCGAGAGGTAAGGGATCGGGGGCCAACGTCCTGACTTTC	CASSYPRGKGSGANVLTF
TRBJ1-1	-	many	18	TRBV4-2	TGTGCCAGCAGCCAAGATGCGGGGGGCTGGGAGATGAACACTGAAGCTTTCTTT	CASSQDAGGWEMNTEAFF
TRBJ2-3	-	-	16	TRBV5-1	TGCGCCAGCAGCTTAGTGGCGGACCTAATCACAGATACGCAGTATTTT	CASSLVADLITDTQYF
TRBJ1-2	TRBD1	few	14	TRBV27	TGTGCCAGCAGTTTTAGACAGGGGAGAGGTGGCTACACCTTC	CASSFRQGRGGYTF
TRBJ2-5	-	-	13	TRBV3-1	TGTGCCAGCAGAGTCCGGGGGGCGGAGACCCAGTACTTC	CASRVRGAETQYF
TRBJ1-2	-	few	14	TRBV6-1	TGTGCCATCGGCGACCCCAAAAGGGACTATGGCTACACCTTC	CAIGDPKRDYGYTF
TRBJ2-7	TRBD2	few	14	TRBV19	TGTGCCAGTAGTCCGAGTAGCGGGAGGTACGAGCAGTACTTC	CASSPSSGRYEQYF
TRBJ1-1	-	few	15	TRBV7-9	TGTGCCAGCAGCTTAGAGGGAGGACCGAACACTGAAGCTTTCTTT	CASSLEGGPNTEAFF
TRBJ1-1	-	-	13	TRBV3-1	TGTGCCAGCAGCGCCCACAGGAACACTGAAGCTTTCTTT	CASSAHRNTEAFF
TRBJ2-7	-	many	11	TRBV20-1	TGCAGTGCTAGGGGGGACTACGAGCAGTACTTC	CSARGDYEQYF